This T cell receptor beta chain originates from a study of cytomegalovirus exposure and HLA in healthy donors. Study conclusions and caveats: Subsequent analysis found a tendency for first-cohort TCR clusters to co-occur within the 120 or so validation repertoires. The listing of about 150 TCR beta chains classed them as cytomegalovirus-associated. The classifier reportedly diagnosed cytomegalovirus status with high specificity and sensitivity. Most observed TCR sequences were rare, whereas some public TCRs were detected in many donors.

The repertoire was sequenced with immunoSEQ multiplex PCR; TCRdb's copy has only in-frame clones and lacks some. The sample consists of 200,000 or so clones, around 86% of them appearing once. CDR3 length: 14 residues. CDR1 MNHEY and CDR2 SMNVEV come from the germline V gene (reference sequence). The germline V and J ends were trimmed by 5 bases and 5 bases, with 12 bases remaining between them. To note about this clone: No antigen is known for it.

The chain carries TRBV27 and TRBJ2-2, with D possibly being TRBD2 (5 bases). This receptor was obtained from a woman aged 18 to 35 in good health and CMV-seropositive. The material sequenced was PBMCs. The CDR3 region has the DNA TGTGCCAGCAGTGAGGGATTCGGAACCGGGGAGCTGTTTTTT. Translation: CASSEGFGTGELFF.